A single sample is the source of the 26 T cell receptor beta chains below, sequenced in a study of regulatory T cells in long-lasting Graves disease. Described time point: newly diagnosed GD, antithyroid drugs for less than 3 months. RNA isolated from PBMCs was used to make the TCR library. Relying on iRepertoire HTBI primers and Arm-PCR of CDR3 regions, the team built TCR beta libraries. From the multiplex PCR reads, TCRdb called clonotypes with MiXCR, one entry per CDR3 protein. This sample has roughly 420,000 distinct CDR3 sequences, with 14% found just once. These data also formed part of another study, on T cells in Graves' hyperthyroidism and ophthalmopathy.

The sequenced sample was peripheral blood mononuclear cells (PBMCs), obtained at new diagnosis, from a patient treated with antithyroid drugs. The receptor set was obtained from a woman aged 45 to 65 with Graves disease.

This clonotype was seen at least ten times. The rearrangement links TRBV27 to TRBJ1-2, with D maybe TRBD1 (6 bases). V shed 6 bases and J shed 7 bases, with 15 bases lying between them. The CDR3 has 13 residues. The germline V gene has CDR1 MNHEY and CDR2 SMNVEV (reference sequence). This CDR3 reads CASRNSGARGYTF. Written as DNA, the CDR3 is TGTGCCAGCAGGAACTCGGGGGCGCGTGGCTACACCTTC.

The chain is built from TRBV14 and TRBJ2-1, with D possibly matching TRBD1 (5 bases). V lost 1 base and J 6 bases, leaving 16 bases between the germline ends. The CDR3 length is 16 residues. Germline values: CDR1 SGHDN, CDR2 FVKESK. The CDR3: CASSQVKQVGFNEQFF. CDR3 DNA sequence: TGTGCCAGCAGCCAAGTTAAACAGGTTGGCTTCAATGAGCAGTTCTTC.

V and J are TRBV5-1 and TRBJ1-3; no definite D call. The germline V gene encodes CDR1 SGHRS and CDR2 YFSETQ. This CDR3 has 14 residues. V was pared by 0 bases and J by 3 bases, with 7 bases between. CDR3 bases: TGCGCCAGCAGCTTGGCGGGGAATGGAAACACCATATATTTT. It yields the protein CASSLAGNGNTIYF.

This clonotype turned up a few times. The CDR3 DNA sequence: TGTGCCAGCAGCTCATTGGGACAGGGTATGGCCGGGGAGCTGTTTTTT. It translates to CASSSLGQGMAGELFF. The V and J genes are TRBV5-6 and TRBJ2-2; 9 bases fit TRBD1. The CDR3 is 16 amino acids. Germline V CDR1 and CDR2: SGHDT, YYEEEE. V shed 3 bases and J 6 bases; nucleotides not matched to a gene: 9.

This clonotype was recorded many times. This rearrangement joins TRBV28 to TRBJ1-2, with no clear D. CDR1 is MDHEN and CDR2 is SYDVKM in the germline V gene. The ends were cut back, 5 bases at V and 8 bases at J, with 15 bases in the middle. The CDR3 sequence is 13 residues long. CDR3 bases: TGTGCCAGCAGTCTAGGCCGGACTGGGGGCTACACCTTC. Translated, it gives CASSLGRTGGYTF.

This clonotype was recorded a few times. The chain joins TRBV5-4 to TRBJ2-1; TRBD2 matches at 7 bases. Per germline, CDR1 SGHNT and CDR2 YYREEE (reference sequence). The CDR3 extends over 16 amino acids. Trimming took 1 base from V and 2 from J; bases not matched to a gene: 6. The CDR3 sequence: CASSLKGGSAYNEQFF. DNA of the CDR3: TGTGCCAGCAGCTTGAAAGGCGGGAGCGCCTACAATGAGCAGTTCTTC.

The CDR3 sequence is CASSMGRLGEYNEQFF. DNA for the CDR3: TGTGCCAGCAGTATGGGCCGGTTAGGAGAATACAATGAGCAGTTCTTC. The genes are TRBV6-2 or TRBV6-3 and TRBJ2-1; unclear D gene. The germline V gene encodes CDR1 MNHEY and CDR2 SVGEGT. CDR3 size: 16 residues. The V and J ends lost 5 bases and 4 bases respectively, with 18 bases between them.

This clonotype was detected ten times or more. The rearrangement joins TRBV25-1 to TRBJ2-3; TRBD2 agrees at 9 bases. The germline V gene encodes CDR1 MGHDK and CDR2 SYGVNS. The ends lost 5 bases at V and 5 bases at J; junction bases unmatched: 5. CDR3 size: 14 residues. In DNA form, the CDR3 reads TGTGCCAGCAGTCGCGGGAGGGTTGGAGATACGCAGTATTTT. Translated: CASSRGRVGDTQYF. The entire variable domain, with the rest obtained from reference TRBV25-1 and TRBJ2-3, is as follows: EADIYQTPRYLVIGTGKKITLECSQTMGHDKMYWYQQDPGMELHLIHYSYGVNSTEKGDLSSESTVSRIRTEHFPLTLESARPSHTSQYLCASSRGRVGDTQYFGPGTRLTVL.

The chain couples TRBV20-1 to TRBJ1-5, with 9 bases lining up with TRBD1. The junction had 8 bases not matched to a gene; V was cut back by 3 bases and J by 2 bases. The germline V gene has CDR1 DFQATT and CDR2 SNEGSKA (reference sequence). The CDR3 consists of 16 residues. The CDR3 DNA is TGCAGTGCTAGGAGGACAGGGGTTATTGGCAATCAGCCCCAGCATTTT. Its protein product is CSARRTGVIGNQPQHF.

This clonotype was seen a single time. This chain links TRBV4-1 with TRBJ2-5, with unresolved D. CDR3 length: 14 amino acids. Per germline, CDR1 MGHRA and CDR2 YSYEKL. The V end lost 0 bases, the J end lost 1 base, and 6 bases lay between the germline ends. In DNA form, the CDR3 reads TGCGCCAGCAGCCAAGATCGTTTCCAAGAGACCCAGTACTTC. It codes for CASSQDRFQETQYF.

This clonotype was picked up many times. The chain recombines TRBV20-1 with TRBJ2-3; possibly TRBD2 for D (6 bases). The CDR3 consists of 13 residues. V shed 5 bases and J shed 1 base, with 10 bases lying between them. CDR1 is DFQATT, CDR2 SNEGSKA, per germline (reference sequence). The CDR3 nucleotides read TGCAGTGCTCTTGTAGCGGGCACAGATACGCAGTATTTT. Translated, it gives CSALVAGTDTQYF.

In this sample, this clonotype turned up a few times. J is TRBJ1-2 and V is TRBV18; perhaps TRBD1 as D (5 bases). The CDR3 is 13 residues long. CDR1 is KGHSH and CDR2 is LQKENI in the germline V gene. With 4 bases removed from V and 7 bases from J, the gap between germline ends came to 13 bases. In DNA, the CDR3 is TGTGCCAGCTCACGAGACAGTGAATTTGGCTACACCTTC. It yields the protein CASSRDSEFGYTF.

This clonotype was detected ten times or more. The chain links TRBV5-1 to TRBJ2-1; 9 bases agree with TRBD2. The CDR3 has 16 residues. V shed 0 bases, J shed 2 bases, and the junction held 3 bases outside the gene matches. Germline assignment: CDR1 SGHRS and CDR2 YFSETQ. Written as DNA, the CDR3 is TGCGCCAGCAGCTTGGAAGCTAGCGGGGCCTACAATGAGCAGTTCTTC. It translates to CASSLEASGAYNEQFF.

The CDR3 loop is CASSFAGHSSNQPQHF. Here the CDR3 DNA reads TGTGCCAGCAGCTTCGCCGGCCATAGCAGCAATCAGCCCCAGCATTTT. The rearrangement uses TRBV7-2 and TRBJ1-5, with D unclear. The CDR3 contains 16 residues. The V gene lost 3 bases and the J gene lost 1 base, with 13 bases spanning the gap. The germline V gene encodes CDR1 SGHTA and CDR2 FQGNSA.

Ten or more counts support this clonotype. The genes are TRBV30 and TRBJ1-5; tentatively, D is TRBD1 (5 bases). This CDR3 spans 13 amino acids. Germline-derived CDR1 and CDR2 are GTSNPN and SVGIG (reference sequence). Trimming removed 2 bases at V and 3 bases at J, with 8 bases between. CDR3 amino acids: CAWSWGLNQPQHF. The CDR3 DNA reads TGTGCCTGGAGTTGGGGCCTCAATCAGCCCCAGCATTTT.

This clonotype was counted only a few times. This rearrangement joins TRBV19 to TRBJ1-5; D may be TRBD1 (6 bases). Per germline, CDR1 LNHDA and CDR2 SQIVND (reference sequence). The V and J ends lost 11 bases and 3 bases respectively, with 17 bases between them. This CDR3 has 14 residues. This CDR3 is CASRDTDFNQPQHF. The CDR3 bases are TGTGCCTCCCGGGACACGGACTTCAATCAGCCCCAGCATTTT.

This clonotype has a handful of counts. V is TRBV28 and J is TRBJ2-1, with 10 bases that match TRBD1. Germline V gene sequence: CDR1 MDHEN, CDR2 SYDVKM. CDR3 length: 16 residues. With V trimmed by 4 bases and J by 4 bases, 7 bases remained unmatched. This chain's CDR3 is CASSSYGDRGYNEQFF. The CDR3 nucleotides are TGTGCCAGCAGTTCTTATGGGGACAGGGGTTACAATGAGCAGTTCTTC.

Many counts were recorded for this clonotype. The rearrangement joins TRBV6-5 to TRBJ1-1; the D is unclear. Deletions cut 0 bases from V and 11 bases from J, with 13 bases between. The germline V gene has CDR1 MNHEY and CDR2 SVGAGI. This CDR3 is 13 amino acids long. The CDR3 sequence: CASSYSSGRSAFF. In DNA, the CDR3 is TGTGCCAGCAGTTACTCGTCGGGGAGATCCGCTTTCTTT.

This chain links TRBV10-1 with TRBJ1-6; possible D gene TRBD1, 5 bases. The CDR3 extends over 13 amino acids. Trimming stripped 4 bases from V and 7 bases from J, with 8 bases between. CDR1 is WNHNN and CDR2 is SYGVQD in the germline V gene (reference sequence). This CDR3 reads CASSGQLNSPLHF. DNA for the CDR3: TGCGCCAGCAGTGGACAGCTGAATTCACCCCTCCACTTT.

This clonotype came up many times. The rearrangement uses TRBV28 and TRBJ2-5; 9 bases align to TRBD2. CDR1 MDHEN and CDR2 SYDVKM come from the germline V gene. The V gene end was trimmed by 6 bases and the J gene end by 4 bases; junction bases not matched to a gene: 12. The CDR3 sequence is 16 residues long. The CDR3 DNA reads TGTGCCAGCAGGCCATATCGAGCGGGAGGAGGAGAGACCCAGTACTTC. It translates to CASRPYRAGGGETQYF.

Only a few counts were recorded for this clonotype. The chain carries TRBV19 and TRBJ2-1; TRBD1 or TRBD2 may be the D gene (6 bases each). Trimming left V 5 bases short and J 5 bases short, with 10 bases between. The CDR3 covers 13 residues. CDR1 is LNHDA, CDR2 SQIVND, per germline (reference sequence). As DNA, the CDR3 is TGTGCCAGTAGTGCGGGACAACACAATGAGCAGTTCTTC. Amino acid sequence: CASSAGQHNEQFF.

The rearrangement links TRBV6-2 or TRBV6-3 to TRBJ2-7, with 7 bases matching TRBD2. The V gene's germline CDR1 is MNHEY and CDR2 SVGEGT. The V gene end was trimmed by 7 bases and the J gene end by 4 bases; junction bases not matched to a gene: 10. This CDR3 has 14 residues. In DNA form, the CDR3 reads TGTGCCAGCAACGTAGGGGCGGGAGTTTACGAGCAGTACTTC. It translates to CASNVGAGVYEQYF.

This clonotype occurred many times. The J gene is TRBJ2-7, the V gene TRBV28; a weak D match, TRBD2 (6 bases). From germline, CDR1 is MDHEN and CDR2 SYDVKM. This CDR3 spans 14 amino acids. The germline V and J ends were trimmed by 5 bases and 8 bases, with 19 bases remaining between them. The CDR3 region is CASSPGGKGIQQYF. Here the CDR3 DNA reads TGTGCCAGCAGTCCCGGCGGGAAGGGGATACAGCAGTACTTC.

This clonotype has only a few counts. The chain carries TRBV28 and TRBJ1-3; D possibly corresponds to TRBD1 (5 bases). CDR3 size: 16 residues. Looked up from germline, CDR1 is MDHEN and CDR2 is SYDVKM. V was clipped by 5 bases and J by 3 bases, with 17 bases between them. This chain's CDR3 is CASSPQGFTLGNTIYF. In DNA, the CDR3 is TGTGCCAGCAGTCCGCAGGGTTTCACCCTTGGAAACACCATATATTTT.

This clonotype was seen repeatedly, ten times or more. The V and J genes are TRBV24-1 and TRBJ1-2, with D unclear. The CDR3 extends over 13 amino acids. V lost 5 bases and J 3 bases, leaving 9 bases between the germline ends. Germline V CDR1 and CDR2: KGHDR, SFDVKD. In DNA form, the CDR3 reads TGTGCCACCAGTGTAGCTCCGGACTATGGCTACACCTTC. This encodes CATSVAPDYGYTF.

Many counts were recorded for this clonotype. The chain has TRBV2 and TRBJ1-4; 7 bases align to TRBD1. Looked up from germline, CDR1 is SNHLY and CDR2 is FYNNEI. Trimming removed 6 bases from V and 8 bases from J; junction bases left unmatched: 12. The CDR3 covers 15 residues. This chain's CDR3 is CASRKQGQDGEKLFF. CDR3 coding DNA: TGTGCCAGCAGAAAACAAGGACAGGATGGCGAAAAACTGTTTTTT.